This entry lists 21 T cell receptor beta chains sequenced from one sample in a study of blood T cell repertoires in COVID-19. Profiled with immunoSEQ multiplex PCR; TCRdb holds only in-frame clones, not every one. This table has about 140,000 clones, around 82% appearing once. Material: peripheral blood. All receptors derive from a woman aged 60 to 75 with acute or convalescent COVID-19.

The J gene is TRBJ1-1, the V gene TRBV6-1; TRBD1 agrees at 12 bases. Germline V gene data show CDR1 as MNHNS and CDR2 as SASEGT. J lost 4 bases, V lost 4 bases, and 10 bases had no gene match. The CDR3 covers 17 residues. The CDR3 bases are TGTGCCAGCAGTGCTGGGACAGGGGGCCTAAGTGGCACTGAAGCTTTCTTT. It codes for CASSAGTGGLSGTEAFF.

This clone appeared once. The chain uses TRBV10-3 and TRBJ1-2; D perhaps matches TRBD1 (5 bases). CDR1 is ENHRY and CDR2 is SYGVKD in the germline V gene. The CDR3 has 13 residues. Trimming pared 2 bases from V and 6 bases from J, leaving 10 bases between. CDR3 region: CAISEDSQNGYTF. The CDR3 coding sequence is TGTGCCATCAGTGAGGACAGCCAAAATGGCTACACCTTC.

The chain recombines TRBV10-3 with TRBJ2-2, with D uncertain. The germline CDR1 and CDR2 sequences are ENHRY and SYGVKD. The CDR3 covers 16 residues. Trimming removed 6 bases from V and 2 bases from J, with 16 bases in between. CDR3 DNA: TGTGCCATCAGGTTCGAGCGTTACCTCAACACCGGGGAGCTGTTTTTT. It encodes CAIRFERYLNTGELFF.

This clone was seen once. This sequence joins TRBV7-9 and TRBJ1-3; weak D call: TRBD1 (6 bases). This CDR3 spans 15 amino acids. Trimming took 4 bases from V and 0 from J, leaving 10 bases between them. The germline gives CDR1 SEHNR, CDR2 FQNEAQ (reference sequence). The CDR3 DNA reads TGTGCCAGCAGCTCGGGGGGCCGCTCTGGAAACACCATATATTTT. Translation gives CASSSGGRSGNTIYF.

CDR3 nucleotides: TGTGCCAGCTCACCGAATCAGGGTTCCTACGAGCAGTACTTC. This gives the protein CASSPNQGSYEQYF. The genes are TRBV18 and TRBJ2-7; D possibly corresponds to TRBD1 (5 bases). CDR1 is KGHSH and CDR2 is LQKENI in the germline V gene. The length of the CDR3 is 14 residues. With 3 bases removed from V and 1 base from J, the gap between germline ends came to 10 bases.

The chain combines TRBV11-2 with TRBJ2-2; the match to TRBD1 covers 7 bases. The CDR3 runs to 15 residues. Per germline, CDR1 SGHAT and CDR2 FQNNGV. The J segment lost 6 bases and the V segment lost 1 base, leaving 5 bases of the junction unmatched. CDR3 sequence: CASSLVTGAAGELFF. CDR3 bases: TGTGCCAGCAGCTTAGTAACAGGGGCCGCCGGGGAGCTGTTTTTT.

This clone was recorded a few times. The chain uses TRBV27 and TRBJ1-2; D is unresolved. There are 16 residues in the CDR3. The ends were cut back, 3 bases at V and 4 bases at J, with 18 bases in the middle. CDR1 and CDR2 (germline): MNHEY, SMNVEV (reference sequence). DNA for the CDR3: TGTGCCAGCAGTTTCATCGGTGAGGGAATAGCCTATGGCTACACCTTC. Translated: CASSFIGEGIAYGYTF.

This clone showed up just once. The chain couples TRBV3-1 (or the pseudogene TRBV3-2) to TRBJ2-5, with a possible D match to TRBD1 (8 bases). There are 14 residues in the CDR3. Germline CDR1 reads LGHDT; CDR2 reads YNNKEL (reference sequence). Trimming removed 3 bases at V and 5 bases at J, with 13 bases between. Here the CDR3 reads CASSHEQGGETQYF. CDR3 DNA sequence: TGTGCCAGCAGCCATGAACAGGGGGGGGAGACCCAGTACTTC.

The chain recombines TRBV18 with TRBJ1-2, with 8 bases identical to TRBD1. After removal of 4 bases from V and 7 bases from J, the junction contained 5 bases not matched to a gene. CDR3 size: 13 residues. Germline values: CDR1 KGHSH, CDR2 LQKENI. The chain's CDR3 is CASSQTGESGYTF. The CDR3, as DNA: TGTGCCAGCTCACAGACAGGGGAAAGTGGCTACACCTTC. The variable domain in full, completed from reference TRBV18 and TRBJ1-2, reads NAGVMQNPRHLVRRRGQEARLRCSPMKGHSHVYWYRQLPEEGLKFMVYLQKENIIDESGMPKERFSAEFPKEGPSILRIQQVVRGDSAAYFCASSQTGESGYTFGSGTRLTVV.

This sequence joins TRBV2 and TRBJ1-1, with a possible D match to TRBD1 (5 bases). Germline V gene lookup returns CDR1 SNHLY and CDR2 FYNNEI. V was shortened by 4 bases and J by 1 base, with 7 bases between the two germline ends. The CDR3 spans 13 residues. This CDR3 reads CASSVTGNTEAFF. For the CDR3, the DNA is TGTGCCAGCAGTGTAACAGGGAACACTGAAGCTTTCTTT. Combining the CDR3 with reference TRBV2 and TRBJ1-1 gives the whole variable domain EPEVTQTPSHQVTQMGQEVILRCVPISNHLYFYWYRQILGQKVEFLVSFYNNEISEKSEIFDDQFSVERPDGSNFTLKIRSTKLEDSAMYFCASSVTGNTEAFFGQGTRLTVV.

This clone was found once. The CDR3 sequence is CASSQEIGRGRLDEQYF. The CDR3 DNA reads TGCGCCAGCAGCCAAGAGATTGGGAGAGGACGGCTAGACGAGCAGTACTTC. The gene calls are TRBV4-3 and TRBJ2-7, with TRBD2 as a possible D gene (5 bases). The germline gives CDR1 LGHNA, CDR2 YSLEER. The V gene lost 0 bases and the J gene lost 5 bases, with 20 bases spanning the gap. The CDR3 extends over 17 amino acids.

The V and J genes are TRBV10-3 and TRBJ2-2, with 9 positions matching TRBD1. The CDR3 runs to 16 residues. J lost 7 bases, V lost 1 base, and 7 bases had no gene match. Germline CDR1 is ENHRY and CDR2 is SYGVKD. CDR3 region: CAISELPSGQGGELFF. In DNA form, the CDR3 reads TGTGCCATCAGTGAGTTGCCCTCGGGACAGGGCGGGGAGCTGTTTTTT.

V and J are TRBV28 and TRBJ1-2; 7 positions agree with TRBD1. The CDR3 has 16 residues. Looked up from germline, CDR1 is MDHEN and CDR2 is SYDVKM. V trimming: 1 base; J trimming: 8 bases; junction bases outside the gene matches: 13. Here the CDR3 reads CASSLSEREGALGYTF. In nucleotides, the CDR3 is TGTGCCAGCAGTTTATCCGAACGGGAGGGGGCGTTAGGCTACACCTTC.

CDR3 region: CASSFGGRGDSYEQYF. CDR3 coding DNA: TGTGCCAGCAGCTTTGGCGGGAGAGGAGACTCCTACGAGCAGTACTTC. This sequence joins TRBV13 and TRBJ2-7; 7 bases fit TRBD2. Trimming took 3 bases from V and 0 from J; bases not matched to a gene: 8. The germline gives CDR1 PRHDT, CDR2 FYEKMQ (reference sequence). The CDR3 consists of 16 residues. Using reference TRBV13 and TRBJ2-7 for the parts outside the CDR3, the full variable domain is AAGVIQSPRHLIKEKRETATLKCYPIPRHDTVYWYQQGPGQDPQFLISFYEKMQSDKGSIPDRFSAQQFSDYHSELNMSSLELGDSALYFCASSFGGRGDSYEQYFGPGTRLTVT.

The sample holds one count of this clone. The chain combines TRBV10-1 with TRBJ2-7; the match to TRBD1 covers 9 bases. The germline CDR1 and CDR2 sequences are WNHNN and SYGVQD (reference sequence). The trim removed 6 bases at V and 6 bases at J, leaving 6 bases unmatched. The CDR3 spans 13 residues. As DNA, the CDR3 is TGCGCCAGCAGCCCGGGACAGGGTGGCGAGCAGTACTTC. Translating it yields CASSPGQGGEQYF.

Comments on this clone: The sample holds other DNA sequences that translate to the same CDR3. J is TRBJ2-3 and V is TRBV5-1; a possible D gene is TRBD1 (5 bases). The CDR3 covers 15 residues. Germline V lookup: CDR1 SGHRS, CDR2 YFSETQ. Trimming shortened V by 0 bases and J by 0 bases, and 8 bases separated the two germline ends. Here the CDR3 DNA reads TGCGCCAGCAGCTTGGGGGGCGGAAGCACAGATACGCAGTATTTT. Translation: CASSLGGGSTDTQYF.

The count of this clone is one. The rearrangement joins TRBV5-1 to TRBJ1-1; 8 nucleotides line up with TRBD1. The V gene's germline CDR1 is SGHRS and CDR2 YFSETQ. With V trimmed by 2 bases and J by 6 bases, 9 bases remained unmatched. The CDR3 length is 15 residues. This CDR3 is CASSLLQGERAEAFF. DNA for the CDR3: TGCGCCAGCAGCTTATTACAGGGGGAAAGGGCTGAAGCTTTCTTT.

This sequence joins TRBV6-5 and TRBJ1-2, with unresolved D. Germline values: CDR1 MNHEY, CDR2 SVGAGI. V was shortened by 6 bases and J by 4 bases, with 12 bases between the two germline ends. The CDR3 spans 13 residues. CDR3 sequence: CASRDGEAYGYTF. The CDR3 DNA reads TGTGCCAGCAGGGACGGGGAGGCCTATGGCTACACCTTC.

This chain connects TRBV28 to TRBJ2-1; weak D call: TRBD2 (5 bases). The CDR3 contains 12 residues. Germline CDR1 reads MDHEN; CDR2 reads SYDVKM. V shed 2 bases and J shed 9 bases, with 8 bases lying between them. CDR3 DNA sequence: TGTGCCAGCAGTTTAGATGGGAGTGAGCAGTTCTTC. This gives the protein CASSLDGSEQFF.

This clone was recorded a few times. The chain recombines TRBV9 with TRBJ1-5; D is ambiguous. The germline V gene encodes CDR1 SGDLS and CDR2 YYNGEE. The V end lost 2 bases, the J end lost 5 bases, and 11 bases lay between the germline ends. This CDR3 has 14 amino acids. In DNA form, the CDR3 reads TGTGCCAGCAGCGTCGCAGACTCTTATCAGCCCCAGCATTTT. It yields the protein CASSVADSYQPQHF.

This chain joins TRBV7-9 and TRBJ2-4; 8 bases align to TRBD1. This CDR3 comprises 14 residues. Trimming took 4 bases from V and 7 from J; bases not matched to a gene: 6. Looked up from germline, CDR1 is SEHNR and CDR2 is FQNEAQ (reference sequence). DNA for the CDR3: TGTGCCAGCAGCTCGACAGGGGATTGGAACATTCAGTACTTC. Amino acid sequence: CASSSTGDWNIQYF.